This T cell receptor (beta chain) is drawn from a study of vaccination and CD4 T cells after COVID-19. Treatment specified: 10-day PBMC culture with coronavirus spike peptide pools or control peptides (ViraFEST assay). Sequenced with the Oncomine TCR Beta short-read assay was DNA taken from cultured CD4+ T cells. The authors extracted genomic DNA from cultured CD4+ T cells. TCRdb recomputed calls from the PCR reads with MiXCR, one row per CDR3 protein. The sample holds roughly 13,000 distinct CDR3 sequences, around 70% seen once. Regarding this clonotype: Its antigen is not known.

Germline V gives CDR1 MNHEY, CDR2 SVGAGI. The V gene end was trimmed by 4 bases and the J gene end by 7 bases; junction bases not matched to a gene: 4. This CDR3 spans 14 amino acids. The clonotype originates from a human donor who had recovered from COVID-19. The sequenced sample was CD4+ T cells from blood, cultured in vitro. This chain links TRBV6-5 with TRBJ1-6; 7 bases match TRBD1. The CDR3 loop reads CASSWGQKNSPLHF. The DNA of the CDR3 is TGTGCCAGCAGTTGGGGACAGAAGAATTCACCCCTCCACTTT.